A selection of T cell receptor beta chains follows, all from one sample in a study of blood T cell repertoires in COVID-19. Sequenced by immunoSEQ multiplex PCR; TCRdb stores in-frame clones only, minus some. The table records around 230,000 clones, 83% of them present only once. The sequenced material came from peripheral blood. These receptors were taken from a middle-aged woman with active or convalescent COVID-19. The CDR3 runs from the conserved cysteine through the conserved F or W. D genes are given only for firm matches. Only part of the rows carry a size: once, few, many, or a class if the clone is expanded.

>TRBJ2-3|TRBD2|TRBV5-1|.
CASSLLAGAGDTQYF
TGCGCCAGCAGCTTGCTCGCGGGAGCGGGAGATACGCAGTATTTT
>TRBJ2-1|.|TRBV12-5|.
CASGLVVTLSYNEQFF
TGTGCTAGTGGTTTGGTAGTCACCTTGAGCTACAATGAGCAGTTCTTC
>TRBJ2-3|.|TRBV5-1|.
CASKHVPEGLLADTQYF
TGCGCCAGCAAGCACGTTCCGGAGGGCCTTCTCGCAGATACGCAGTATTTT
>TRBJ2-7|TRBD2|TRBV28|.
CASSPPLAGNYEQYF
TGTGCCAGCAGCCCCCCCCTAGCGGGAAACTACGAGCAGTACTTC
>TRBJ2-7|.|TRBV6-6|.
CASSPSSYEQYF
TGTGCCAGCAGCCCTAGCTCCTACGAGCAGTACTTC
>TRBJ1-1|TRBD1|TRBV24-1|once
CATSDPGTESTFF
TGTGCCACCAGTGACCCTGGGACAGAATCAACTTTCTTT
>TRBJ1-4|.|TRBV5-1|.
CASSSGRDLGRSPNEKLFF
TGCGCCAGCAGCTCCGGACGGGATCTAGGGCGATCCCCGAATGAAAAACTGTTTTTT
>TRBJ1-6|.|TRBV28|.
CASSLYGPLHF
TGTGCCAGCAGTTTGTACGGACCCCTCCACTTT
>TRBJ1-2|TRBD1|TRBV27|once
CASSLTGTGAYGYTF
TGTGCCAGCAGTTTAACGGGGACAGGGGCCTATGGCTACACCTTC
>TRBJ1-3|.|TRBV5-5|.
CASGHEGHSGNTIYF
TGTGCCAGCGGTCACGAGGGTCACTCTGGAAACACCATATATTTT
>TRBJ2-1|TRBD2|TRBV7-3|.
CASSPGGGSYNEQFF
TGTGCCAGCAGCCCCGGGGGAGGGTCCTACAATGAGCAGTTCTTC
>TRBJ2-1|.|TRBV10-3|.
CAIRVVAASSYNEQFF
TGTGCCATCAGAGTCGTAGCGGCGAGCTCCTACAATGAGCAGTTCTTC
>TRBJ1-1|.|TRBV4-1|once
CASSQLTEGSTEAFF
TGCGCCAGCAGCCAGTTAACCGAGGGAAGCACTGAAGCTTTCTTT
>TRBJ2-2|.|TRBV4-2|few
CASSQLASANTGELFF
TGTGCCAGCAGCCAACTAGCTAGCGCGAACACCGGGGAGCTGTTTTTT
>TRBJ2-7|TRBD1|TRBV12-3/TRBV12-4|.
CASSPAGTGLQYF
TGTGCCAGCAGTCCAGCCGGGACAGGTCTTCAGTACTTC
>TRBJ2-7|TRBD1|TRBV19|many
CASGTGDYEQYF
TGTGCCAGCGGGACAGGGGACTACGAGCAGTACTTC
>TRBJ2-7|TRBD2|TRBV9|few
CASSVEPGGEQYF
TGTGCCAGCAGCGTAGAACCGGGGGGCGAGCAGTACTTC
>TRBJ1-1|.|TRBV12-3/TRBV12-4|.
CASSPDITEAFF
TGTGCCAGCAGTCCGGACATCACTGAAGCTTTCTTT
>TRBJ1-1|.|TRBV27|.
CASSLKWWDIRVENTEAFF
TGTGCCAGCAGTTTAAAATGGTGGGACATCAGGGTGGAGAACACTGAAGCTTTCTTT
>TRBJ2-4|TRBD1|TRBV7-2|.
CASSLGSGTGFSYF
TGTGCCAGCAGCTTAGGGTCCGGGACAGGTTTCTCGTACTTC
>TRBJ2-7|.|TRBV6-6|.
CASSLDYYEQYF
TGTGCCAGCAGCCTCGACTATTACGAGCAGTACTTC
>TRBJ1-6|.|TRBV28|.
CASSLGGASLNSPLHF
TGTGCCAGCAGTTTAGGGGGGGCTTCTCTAAATTCACCCCTCCACTTT
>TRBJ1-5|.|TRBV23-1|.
CASSQTTPYSNQPQHF
TGCGCCAGCAGTCAAACAACGCCTTATAGCAATCAGCCCCAGCATTTT